The entry that follows covers one TCR beta chain sequence. Its antigen is currently unknown. The germline CDR1 and CDR2 sequences are MDHEN and SYDVKM. CDR3 size: 15 residues. V was shortened by 3 bases and J by 1 base, with 11 bases between the two germline ends. The entry originates in a study of T cell repertoires in cytomegalovirus infection. Study-level background: Public TCR beta signatures marked donors with CMV infection and the matching HLA.

Each CDR3 protein is one row after TCRdb ran MiXCR on the reads. The sample has approximately 550,000 distinct CDR3 sequences, approximately 15% seen once. Findings of the study overall: HLA-C-restricted CMV-specific TCR beta clonotypes were dominant in the ex vivo response.

This clonotype was obtained from a human donor in good health (CMV status not recorded). Some clones in this sample may be carry-over from other donors' samples. The chain carries TRBV28 and TRBJ2-3; D is uncertain. Material: CD8+ T cells from PBMCs. CDR3 loop: CASSFPFRGTDTQYF. In nucleotides, the CDR3 is TGTGCCAGCAGTTTCCCTTTTCGGGGCACAGATACGCAGTATTTT.